The entry below gives a single T cell receptor beta chain sequence along with its context. In its sample, this clone was seen once. Its antigen is not yet known. One base away there is no much larger clone; base qualities are not given. The sample comes from a study of T cell responses to AZD1222 COVID-19 vaccine (dated by TCRdb to about 2021). About the investigation overall: AZD1222 recipients whose second dose came at about 4 weeks and those whose second dose came at about 12 weeks were combined into one group, since spike-specific TCR depth and breadth did not differ between the two schedules. Enrollment into the trials was organized by age into subgroups of 18-55, 56-69 and 70-plus years, and those subgroups contained approximately 160, 26 and 62 TCR-sequenced participants, respectively. TCR sequencing covered roughly 230 trial participants: nearly 210 given two doses of AZD1222 and 26 given two doses of MenACWY control vaccine.

Per the publication, the time point label means: baseline before first vaccination. Vaccinee samples came from UK trials COV001 and COV002, including a single-blind randomized controlled phase 2/3 trial of AZD1222 (ChAdOx1 nCoV-19) in healthy adults. For TCRbeta chain sequencing, PBMC samples were collected from trial participants at day 0 and at day 28 after the second dose. The CDR3 regions of human TCRbeta chains were subjected to immunosequencing. The study's own analysis went as follows. Repertoire TCRs were matched against a reference library of SARS-CoV-2-specific TCRs generated with the MIRA antigen-specificity platform. Breadth was defined as the fraction of unique TCRs that were SARS-CoV-2-associated, and depth was defined as the fraction of total T cells that were SARS-CoV-2-associated. Using the MIRA data, each spike-specific TCR was mapped to the spike region that the TCR reacts to and placed in a CD4 or CD8 class. Log10-transformed breadth and depth values were compared by one-way ANOVA with Sidak's multiple comparisons tests. TCRdb carries this immuneACCESS record with in-frame sequences only. Its versions omit some clonotypes, under half of them owing to an unresolved V gene in the studies checked, with the rest unexplained. That table is the source of V, J and clone size, and D and trimming were worked out from the DNA. Here the sample has under 150,000 clones; 90% to 95% occur a single time. The leading ten clones occupy around 5% of the sample.

Study-level results and caveats: Because no day 14 peak-response samples were available, the repertoires could be characterized only after the peak T cell response. The whole spike protein was spanned by vaccine-associated CD4 TCRs, and dominant responses were seen in regions 160-218 and 743-854. Spike-specific TCR breadth and depth rose significantly after two AZD1222 doses compared with day 0 and with MenACWY recipients. Only five to seven AZD1222 recipients were SARS-CoV-2 seropositive at baseline, limiting conclusions about previously exposed vaccinees. Participants were mostly white British and included more females than males, and it was suggested by the authors that clonal diversity may have been underestimated. In the small 56-69-year group, the increase in depth fell short of significance, most likely because of low power. Reportedly, almost half of the unique spike-specific TCRs recognized epitopes lying outside the regions that are mutated in the B.1.351 and B.1.1.7 variants.

V lost 4 bases and J lost 0 bases; the stretch between them is 14 bases long. CDR1 and CDR2 (SGHNT, YYREEE) derive from the germline V gene (reference sequence). From its cysteine to its phenylalanine, the CDR3 spans 15 amino acids. Of all the DNA, just the CDR3 is kept, 45 bases in frame from base 1. Material: peripheral blood, obtained on day 0 of AZD1222 vaccination. The chain was built from TRBV5-4 and TRBJ2-7, and perhaps TRBD2 as D gene, on 5 matching bases. The sequence derives from an adult in good health. The CDR3 region has the sequence CASSLDGVSSYEQYF. At the DNA level, the sequence is TGTGCCAGCAGCCTGGACGGGGTCAGCTCCTACGAGCAGTACTTC.